This T cell receptor beta chain appears in the sequencing data of a study of STAT3 mutations in large granular lymphocyte leukemia. Study-level points and caveats: All newly emerging clones after therapy were STAT3 wild type. In some patients, a small highly pathogenic clone possibly went undetected. In several patients, dominant TCR clone burden exceeded STAT3 mutant burden. Every T-cell large granular lymphocyte leukemia patient had at least one immunodominant TCR beta clonotype.

V gave up 3 bases and J gave up 4 bases; unmatched junction bases: 2. Per germline, CDR1 LNHNV and CDR2 YYDKDF (reference sequence). The CDR3 covers 13 residues. Clones were read by immunoSEQ multiplex PCR, and TCRdb kept only the in-frame ones, dropping some. This sample yields around 4,600 clones, of which around 54% are seen a single time; about four fifths belongs to the top ten. About this clone: Its antigen is as yet unknown.

The specimen was peripheral blood mononuclear cells. The clonotype originates from a man aged 55-75 years with T-cell large granular lymphocyte leukemia. Some clones in this sample may be carry-over from other donors' samples. The rearrangement links TRBV15 to TRBJ2-5; 7 bases fit TRBD1. The CDR3 is CATSRWTGETQYF. The CDR3 DNA is TGTGCCACCAGCAGGTGGACAGGAGAGACCCAGTACTTC. Together with reference TRBV15 and TRBJ2-5, the CDR3 gives the full variable domain: DAMVIQNPRYQVTQFGKPVTLSCSQTLNHNVMYWYQQKSSQAPKLLFHYYDKDFNNEADTPDNFQSRRPNTSFCFLDIRSPGLGDTAMYLCATSRWTGETQYFGPGTRLLVL.